This TCR beta chain is drawn from a study of regulatory T cells in long-lasting Graves disease. General study findings and limits: Persistent patients had more shared public clonotypes (around 3,000) than new patients (about 1,000).

Building the TCR beta libraries relied on iRepertoire HTBI primers, and CDR3 regions underwent Arm-PCR. As originally analysed: The study identified under 80 TRBV and about 13 TRBJ segments across samples. TCRdb used MiXCR to reprocess the multiplex PCR reads, holding one entry per CDR3 protein. The V and J calls and clone size are TCRdb's, not the authors'. The repertoire has about 460,000 distinct CDR3 sequences, roughly 22% of them found once; the top ten carry about an eighth. Time point defined: persistent/refractory GD, antithyroid drugs over 5 years with positive TRAb. PBMC RNA was the source of the TCR library. Criteria from the American Thyroid Association guidelines were applied to diagnose Graves' disease. This clonotype was observed once. Its target is unknown. The material was peripheral blood mononuclear cells (PBMCs), obtained when the disease was refractory, from a patient treated with antithyroid drugs. The receptor's source is a female donor with Graves disease.

The CDR3 DNA follows: TGTGCCAGTACACCTTCGCATGGCTACACCTTC. As protein: CASTPSHGYTF. This chain joins TRBV25-1 and TRBJ1-2; D call uncertain. This CDR3 is 11 amino acids long. The germline CDR1 and CDR2 sequences are MGHDK and SYGVNS. Deletions cut 9 bases from V and 6 bases from J, with 11 bases between.